Included here is one TCR beta chain sequence, with context. Its specificity is not known. The germline gene is not matched at one end of the junction; a read error may be the cause. The CDR3 runs to 14 residues. The germline V gene has CDR1 SGHAT and CDR2 FQNNGV. A constant-region primer primed TCR beta cDNA synthesis from roughly 500 ng of total RNA. Employing slightly modified ARM-PCR, three nested multiplex PCR rounds were run, and these gave rise to the TCR beta libraries. The first two PCR rounds, roughly 9 cycles each, used TRBV1-TRBV30 forward primers and a C-beta reverse primer. TCRdb re-called the multiplex PCR reads with MiXCR, one entry per CDR3 protein. The sample lists approximately 330,000 distinct CDR3 sequences; 65% were seen once. The data stem from a study of tumor-infiltrating lymphocytes in primary liver carcinoma. Whole-study context: Surgery removed the patients' primary liver carcinoma. Overall study findings and caveats: Among the pair types, tumor region pairs showed more overlap than tumor-adjacent and tumor-blood pairs.

Extraction also yielded germline DNA, while blood RNA was obtained from unsorted whole blood. The patients carried chronic HBV infection and had received no treatment. Material: peripheral blood. V usage is TRBV11-2 and J usage is TRBJ2-7; the D is unclear. This TCR was sampled from a man aged 40-49 years with primary liver carcinoma and hepatitis B virus infection. CDR3 coding DNA: TGTACCAGCAGCTTCAACCGCCGCTCCTACGAGCAGTACTTC. Translated: CTSSFNRRSYEQYF.